This T cell receptor beta chain was identified in a study of CXCR3-negative and CXCR3-positive naive CD8 T cells. Points from the study as a whole: Hydrophobicity was higher for TRB CDR3s found in CXCR3-positive naive cells than in CXCR3-negative naive cells.

TRB cDNA libraries were made by UMI-labeled 5' RACE. Following a re-call of the 5' RACE reads, TCRdb has one entry per CDR3 protein and lacks DNA. The repertoire table contains about 120,000 distinct CDR3 sequences. The CDR3 has 15 residues. The germline gives CDR1 SGHRS, CDR2 YFSETQ. A remark on this clonotype: Its antigen is not identified.

CD45RO-CCR7+CD27+CD95- was the phenotype of naive CD8+ T cells. The receptor was derived from a human donor in good health. Some clones in this sample may be carry-over from other donors' samples. The chain employs TRBV5-1 and TRBJ1-3. The sequenced material came from naive CXCR3+ CD8+ T cells from blood. Specified subset: CD45RO-CCR7+CD27+CD95- naive CD8+ T cells expressing CXCR3 (TNR3+). This chain's CDR3 is CASSLDRGTGNTIYF. The full variable domain, completed using reference TRBV5-1 and TRBJ1-3, is KAGVTQTPRYLIKTRGQQVTLSCSPISGHRSVSWYQQTPGQGLQFLFEYFSETQRNKGNFPGRFSGRQFSNSRSEMNVSTLELGDSALYLCASSLDRGTGNTIYFGEGSWLTVV.